Listed here are 10 T cell receptor beta chains from one sample, sequenced in a study of blood T cell repertoires in COVID-19. TCRdb keeps only in-frame clones here, not all; method: immunoSEQ multiplex PCR. The table records approximately 190,000 clones, 80% to 85% of them present only once. Sample: peripheral blood. The receptors here all came from a human donor in a cohort sampled during active COVID-19.

This chain joins TRBV18 and TRBJ1-2; TRBD1 matches 7 bases. The CDR3 runs to 13 residues. V dropped 3 bases and J dropped 10; count of bases not matched to a gene: 8. Germline CDR1 KGHSH, CDR2 LQKENI. CDR3 DNA: TGTGCCAGCTCACCGGGACAGCGGCGCGACTACACCTTC. This encodes CASSPGQRRDYTF.

V and J are TRBV12-1 and TRBJ2-5; the DNA was not compared with TRBD2, the D call given in the table. TRBV12-1 corresponds to a pseudogene. The length of the CDR3 is 15 residues. CDR3 bases: TGTGCCAGCTCTGGTCGGTCTAGCGGGGGTGAGACCCAGTACTTC. Protein product: CASSGRSSGGETQYF.

V is TRBV5-6 and J is TRBJ2-1, with TRBD1 identical over 10 bases. Looked up from germline, CDR1 is SGHDT and CDR2 is YYEEEE. The CDR3 covers 17 residues. The V and J ends lost 3 bases and 8 bases, in that order; junction bases with no gene match: 14. CDR3 sequence (DNA): TGTGCCAGCAGCTCGAGGGGACGGACAGGGGGTCAGCATGAGCAGTTCTTC. Amino acid sequence: CASSSRGRTGGQHEQFF.

CDR3 residues: CASSSWTGGNQPQHF. CDR3 nucleotide sequence: TGTGCCAGCAGTTCCTGGACAGGCGGCAATCAGCCCCAGCATTTT. The rearrangement links TRBV27 to TRBJ1-5; 7 positions match TRBD1. Germline V lookup: CDR1 MNHEY, CDR2 SMNVEV (reference sequence). The CDR3 contains 15 residues. With V trimmed by 4 bases and J by 2 bases, 5 bases remained unmatched.

This clone came up a few times. The V and J genes are TRBV6-1 and TRBJ2-7; 7 positions match TRBD1. The CDR3 runs 15 residues. Germline V gene sequence: CDR1 MNHNS, CDR2 SASEGT. With V trimmed by 2 bases and J by 8 bases, 12 bases remained unmatched. The CDR3 sequence is CASSELEGAPTKQYV. DNA for the CDR3: TGTGCCAGCAGTGAATTAGAGGGGGCACCCACGAAGCAGTACGTC.

Worth noting for this clone: The sample carries other DNA sequences with the same CDR3. The V gene is TRBV28, the J gene TRBJ1-3, with D uncertain. Trimming took 5 bases from V and 0 from J, leaving 8 bases between them. Germline V gene data show CDR1 as MDHEN and CDR2 as SYDVKM. The CDR3 sequence is 14 residues long. The CDR3 coding sequence is TGTGCCAGCAGTCTTCGGGTCTCTGGAAACACCATATATTTT. Translating gives CASSLRVSGNTIYF.

The J gene is TRBJ1-6, the V gene TRBV5-1; D unresolved. Germline CDR1 SGHRS, CDR2 YFSETQ. V dropped 0 bases and J dropped 7 bases, with 8 bases sitting between them. This CDR3 region has 14 residues. This CDR3 is CASSLDRINSPLHF. The CDR3 DNA sequence: TGCGCCAGCAGCTTGGACAGAATCAATTCACCCCTCCACTTT. Variable domain in full (rest from reference TRBV5-1 and TRBJ1-6): KAGVTQTPRYLIKTRGQQVTLSCSPISGHRSVSWYQQTPGQGLQFLFEYFSETQRNKGNFPGRFSGRQFSNSRSEMNVSTLELGDSALYLCASSLDRINSPLHFGNGTRLTVT.

V is TRBV29-1 and J is TRBJ1-1; TRBD1 matches at 11 bases. The V gene end was trimmed by 7 bases and the J gene end by 1 base; junction bases not matched to a gene: 2. The CDR3 covers 13 residues. Germline CDR1 is SQVTM and CDR2 is ANQGSEA. CDR3 sequence reads: CSAGTGGNTEAFF. CDR3 DNA: TGCAGCGCTGGGACAGGGGGGAACACTGAAGCTTTCTTT.

This CDR3 reads CAGAFRPGDQPQHF. The CDR3 DNA is TGTGCCGGGGCCTTTAGACCGGGCGATCAGCCCCAGCATTTT. The chain recombines TRBV6-6 with TRBJ1-5, with D possibly TRBD1 on 5 matching bases. The CDR3 totals 14 residues. Germline values: CDR1 MNHNY, CDR2 SVGAGI (reference sequence). V was clipped by 11 bases and J by 5 bases, with 19 bases between them.

The V call is TRBV18, the J call TRBJ1-4, with unresolved D. The length of the CDR3 is 12 residues. CDR1 KGHSH and CDR2 LQKENI come from the germline V gene. Trimming shortened V by 6 bases and J by 4 bases, and 6 bases separated the two germline ends. The DNA of the CDR3 is TGTGCCAGCTCGCGTGATAATGAAAAACTGTTTTTT. Translated, it gives CASSRDNEKLFF. The variable domain in full, with the rest retrieved from reference TRBV18 and TRBJ1-4, is NAGVMQNPRHLVRRRGQEARLRCSPMKGHSHVYWYRQLPEEGLKFMVYLQKENIIDESGMPKERFSAEFPKEGPSILRIQQVVRGDSAAYFCASSRDNEKLFFGSGTQLSVL.